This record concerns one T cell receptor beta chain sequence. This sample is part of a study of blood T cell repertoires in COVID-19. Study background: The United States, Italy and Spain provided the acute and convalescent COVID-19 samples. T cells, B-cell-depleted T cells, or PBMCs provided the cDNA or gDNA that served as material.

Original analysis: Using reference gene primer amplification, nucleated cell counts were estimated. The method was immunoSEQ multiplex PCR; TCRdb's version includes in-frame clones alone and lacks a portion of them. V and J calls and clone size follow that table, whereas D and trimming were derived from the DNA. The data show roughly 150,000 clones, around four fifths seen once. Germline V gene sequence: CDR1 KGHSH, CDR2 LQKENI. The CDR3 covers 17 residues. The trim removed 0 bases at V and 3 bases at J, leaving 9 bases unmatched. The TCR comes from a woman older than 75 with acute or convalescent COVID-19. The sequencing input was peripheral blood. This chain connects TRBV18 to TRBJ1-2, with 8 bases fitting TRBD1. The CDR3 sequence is CASSPPGQGAYYYGYTF. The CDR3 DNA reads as TGTGCCAGCTCACCACCCGGACAGGGCGCATATTACTATGGCTACACCTTC.